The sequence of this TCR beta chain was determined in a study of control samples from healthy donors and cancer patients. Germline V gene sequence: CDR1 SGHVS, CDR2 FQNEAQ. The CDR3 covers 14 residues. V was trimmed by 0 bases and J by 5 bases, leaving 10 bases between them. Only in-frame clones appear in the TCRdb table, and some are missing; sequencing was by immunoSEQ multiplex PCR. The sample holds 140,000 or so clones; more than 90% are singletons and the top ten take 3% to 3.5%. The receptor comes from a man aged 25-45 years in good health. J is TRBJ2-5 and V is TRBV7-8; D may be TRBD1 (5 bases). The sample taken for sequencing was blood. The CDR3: CASSLALQGETQYF. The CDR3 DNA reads TGTGCCAGCAGCTTAGCGCTGCAGGGCGAGACCCAGTACTTC.